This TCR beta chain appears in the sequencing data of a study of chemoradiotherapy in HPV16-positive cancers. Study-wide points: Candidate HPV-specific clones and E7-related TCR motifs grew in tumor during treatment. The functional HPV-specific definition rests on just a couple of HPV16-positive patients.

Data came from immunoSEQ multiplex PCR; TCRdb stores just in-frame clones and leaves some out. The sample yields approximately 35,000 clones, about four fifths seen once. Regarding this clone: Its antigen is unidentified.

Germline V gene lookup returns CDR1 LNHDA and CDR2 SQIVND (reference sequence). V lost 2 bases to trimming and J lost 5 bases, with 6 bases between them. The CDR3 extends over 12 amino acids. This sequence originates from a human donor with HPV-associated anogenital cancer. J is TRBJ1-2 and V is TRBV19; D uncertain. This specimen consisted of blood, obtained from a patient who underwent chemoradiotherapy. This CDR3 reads CASSISVYGYTF. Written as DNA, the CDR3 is TGTGCCAGTAGTATATCAGTATATGGCTACACCTTC. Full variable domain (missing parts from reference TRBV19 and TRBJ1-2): DGGITQSPKYLFRKEGQNVTLSCEQNLNHDAMYWYRQDPGQGLRLIYYSQIVNDFQKGDIAEGYSVSREKKESFPLTVTSAQKNPTAFYLCASSISVYGYTFGSGTRLTVV.